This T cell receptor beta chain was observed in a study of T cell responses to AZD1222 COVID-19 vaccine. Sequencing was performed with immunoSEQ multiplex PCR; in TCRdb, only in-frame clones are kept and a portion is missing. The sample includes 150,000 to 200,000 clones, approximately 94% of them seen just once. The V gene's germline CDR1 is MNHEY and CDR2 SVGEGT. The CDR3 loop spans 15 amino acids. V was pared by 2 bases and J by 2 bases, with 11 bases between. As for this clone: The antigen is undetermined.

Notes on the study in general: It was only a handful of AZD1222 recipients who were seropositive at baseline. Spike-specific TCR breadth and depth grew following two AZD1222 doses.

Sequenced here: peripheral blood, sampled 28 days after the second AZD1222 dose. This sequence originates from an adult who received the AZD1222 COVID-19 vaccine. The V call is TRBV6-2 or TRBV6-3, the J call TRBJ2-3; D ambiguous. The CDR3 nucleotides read TGTGCCAGCAGTTACCCCCGTTCAGTCACAGATACGCAGTATTTT. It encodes CASSYPRSVTDTQYF.